What follows are 3 T cell receptor beta chains derived from one specimen sequenced in a study of blood T cell repertoires in COVID-19 (dated by TCRdb to the early 2020s). Library preparation used the immunoSEQ multiplex PCR assay. TCRdb took this table from immuneACCESS and kept in-frame rearrangements with V and J called. Such tables lack part of the clones; where checked against another copy, unresolved V genes explain under half of the gap, and the rest is unexplained. In this sample the table shows roughly 110,000 clones, around 86% of which occur a single time. The ten biggest clones cover under 8% of the sample. The sample taken for sequencing was peripheral blood. The receptors shown here come from a man in his 70s with acute or convalescent COVID-19.

The genes are TRBV2 and TRBJ2-7; 7 positions agree with TRBD2. The CDR3 contains 15 residues. With V trimmed by 4 bases and J by 4 bases, 10 bases remained unmatched. CDR1 and CDR2 (germline): SNHLY, FYNNEI. In DNA, the CDR3 is TGTGCCAGCAGTGGGAGGGGCGGGAGTTGGTACGAGCAGTACTTC. Translated, it gives CASSGRGGSWYEQYF.

V is TRBV7-3 and J is TRBJ2-3; D unclear. The CDR3 covers 14 residues. V was shortened by 5 bases and J by 0 bases, with 9 bases between the two germline ends. CDR1 SGHTA and CDR2 FQGTGA come from the germline V gene. The DNA for the CDR3 is TGTGCCAGCAGCCCCGCCGGGAGCACAGATACGCAGTATTTT. Translation: CASSPAGSTDTQYF.

The gene calls are TRBV6-5 and TRBJ2-3; TRBD2 aligns across 11 bases. This CDR3 comprises 14 residues. V was pared by 6 bases and J by 5 bases, with 4 bases of the junction left unmatched. Germline V gives CDR1 MNHEY, CDR2 SVGAGI. This CDR3 reads CASRKGLAVDTQYF. CDR3 DNA: TGTGCCAGCAGGAAGGGACTAGCGGTAGATACGCAGTATTTT.